One and the same sample provided the 6 T cell receptor beta chains below, sequenced in a study of blood T cell repertoires in COVID-19. Method: immunoSEQ multiplex PCR; TCRdb's copy keeps in-frame clones and lacks some. The sample contains about 200,000 clones, roughly 82% of which appear only once. The sample comprised PBMCs or T cells enriched from blood (not recorded which). The origin of the receptors is a woman in her fifties or sixties with acute COVID-19.

The V gene is TRBV5-4, the J gene TRBJ2-2; 8 bases are a match to TRBD1. Trimming took 4 bases from V and 7 from J; bases not matched to a gene: 9. This CDR3 comprises 15 residues. Looked up from germline, CDR1 is SGHNT and CDR2 is YYREEE (reference sequence). Here the CDR3 reads CASSKGQASGGELFF. DNA of the CDR3: TGTGCCAGCAGCAAGGGACAGGCTTCTGGCGGGGAGCTGTTTTTT.

This clone was found a few times. The V gene is TRBV5-5, the J gene TRBJ1-5, with 12 bases fitting TRBD1. Losses at the gene ends were 3 bases for V and 6 bases for J; bases not matched to a gene: 7. This CDR3 contains 16 residues. Germline CDR1 reads SGHKS; CDR2 reads YYEKEE (reference sequence). The DNA of the CDR3 is TGTGCCAGCAGCTCCGCCGGGACAGGGGGCGGTCAGCCCCAGCATTTT. Its protein product is CASSSAGTGGGQPQHF. The variable domain in full, completed from reference TRBV5-5 and TRBJ1-5, reads DAGVTQSPTHLIKTRGQQVTLRCSPISGHKSVSWYQQVLGQGPQFIFQYYEKEERGRGNFPDRFSARQFPNYSSELNVNALLLGDSALYLCASSSAGTGGGQPQHFGDGTRLSIL.

V is TRBV7-2 and J is TRBJ2-3, with TRBD1 identical over 8 bases. With 2 bases clipped from V and 1 base from J, the junction kept 2 bases outside the gene matches. The CDR3 spans 15 residues. Germline V gives CDR1 SGHTA, CDR2 FQGNSA. CDR3 nucleotide sequence: TGTGCCAGCAGCTTAAAGACAGGGGGCACAGATACGCAGTATTTT. It encodes CASSLKTGGTDTQYF.

The V call is TRBV19, the J call TRBJ2-2; 9 bases are shared with TRBD2. Germline loops: CDR1 LNHDA, CDR2 SQIVND (reference sequence). The CDR3 extends over 14 amino acids. Losses at the gene ends were 6 bases for V and 4 bases for J; bases not matched to a gene: 3. CDR3 in DNA: TGTGCCAGTAGCCCAGCGGGGGGCACCGGGGAGCTGTTTTTT. It translates to CASSPAGGTGELFF.

This chain joins TRBV19 and TRBJ2-3; maybe TRBD1 (5 bases). V lost 4 bases to trimming and J lost 1 base, with 12 bases between them. This CDR3 region has 15 residues. From germline, CDR1 is LNHDA and CDR2 SQIVND (reference sequence). CDR3 in amino acids: CASSTQIRGTDTQYF. The CDR3 bases are TGTGCCAGTAGTACCCAGATCAGGGGCACAGATACGCAGTATTTT.

The chain recombines TRBV14 with TRBJ1-3; D gene unclear. V gave up 2 bases and J gave up 0 bases, with 20 bases separating them. This CDR3 is built from 19 residues. Germline loops: CDR1 SGHDN, CDR2 FVKESK. The CDR3 DNA sequence: TGTGCCAGCAGCCAATTCATCCCGTTGAGGGCCCACTCTGGAAACACCATATATTTT. Protein sequence: CASSQFIPLRAHSGNTIYF.